The next 9 T cell receptor beta chains were all read from a single sample in a study of shared clonotypes between healthy human individuals. TCRdb keeps only in-frame clones here, not all; method: immunoSEQ multiplex PCR. Found here are about 1.9 million clones, just over 90% of them singletons; the top ten hold roughly 1.7%. Terminally differentiated effector memory CD45RA+ cells were excluded by CCR7 positive selection of CD45RO-negative cells. The sequenced material came from naive CD8+ T cells from PBMCs. These TCRs come from a young man in good health. Some clones in this sample may be carry-over from other donors' samples.

In DNA form, the CDR3 reads TGTGCCAGTAGTACCCGGACAGGGAGTACCTACGAGCAGTACTTC. Protein: CASSTRTGSTYEQYF. The chain employs TRBV19 and TRBJ2-7, with TRBD1 identical over 8 bases. This CDR3 contains 15 residues. Germline lookup yields CDR1 LNHDA and CDR2 SQIVND (reference sequence). J gave up 2 bases and V 4 bases, and 7 bases lay outside the gene matches.

The chain is built from TRBV7-9 and TRBJ1-1; TRBD1 matches 8 bases. Germline CDR1 and CDR2: SEHNR and FQNEAQ (reference sequence). The CDR3 consists of 14 residues. The V segment lost 7 bases and the J segment 6 bases; nucleotides outside the gene matches: 10. The CDR3 loop reads CASTSRTGRSEAFF. DNA for the CDR3: TGTGCCAGCACCTCTCGGACAGGGCGTTCTGAAGCTTTCTTT.

This clone appeared once. CDR3 DNA sequence: TGTGCCTGGAGTGTAGGAGCGGGAGCTGAGAATGAGCAGTTCTTC. Translating gives CAWSVGAGAENEQFF. The chain carries TRBV30 and TRBJ2-1; 8 nucleotides match TRBD2. This CDR3 is 15 amino acids long. V trimming: 0 bases; J trimming: 7 bases; junction bases outside the gene matches: 8. Germline loops: CDR1 GTSNPN, CDR2 SVGIG (reference sequence).

To note about this clone: Other nucleotide sequences in the sample specify the same CDR3. The V and J genes are TRBV11-2 and TRBJ2-7, with a weak D call TRBD2 (6 bases). The CDR3 runs to 14 residues. Trimming pared 5 bases from V and 3 bases from J, leaving 14 bases between. Germline CDR1 and CDR2: SGHAT and FQNNGV. The CDR3 loop is CASSLGGGSYEQYF. The CDR3 DNA reads as TGTGCCAGCAGCCTCGGGGGTGGTAGCTACGAGCAGTACTTC.

In the case of this clone: Additional DNA sequences in this sample encode the identical CDR3. The gene calls are TRBV19 and TRBJ1-5, with D uncertain. V was clipped by 2 bases and J by 1 base, with 6 bases between them. The CDR3 runs to 14 residues. Germline CDR1 and CDR2: LNHDA and SQIVND (reference sequence). CDR3 DNA sequence: TGTGCCAGTAGTATAAGAGGAAGCAATCAGCCCCAGCATTTT. Translating gives CASSIRGSNQPQHF.

The chain carries TRBV7-8 and TRBJ1-1, with D hard to call. This CDR3 is 12 amino acids long. Trimming took off 3 bases at V and 6 bases at J, with 8 bases between the two ends. Germline loops: CDR1 SGHVS, CDR2 FQNEAQ. CDR3 nucleotide sequence: TGTGCCAGCAGCTTCGGTCTCTCTGAAGCTTTCTTT. It translates to CASSFGLSEAFF.

The chain combines TRBV28 with TRBJ2-7; no definite D call. Germline V gives CDR1 MDHEN, CDR2 SYDVKM. V was clipped by 2 bases and J by 2 bases, with 19 bases between them. CDR3 length equals 17 residues. The DNA for the CDR3 is TGTGCCAGCAGTTTAGAGAGTTATGGCAGACGCACCTACGAGCAGTACTTC. Translated, it gives CASSLESYGRRTYEQYF.

CDR3 DNA sequence: TGTGCCAGTAGTATCAGGGAGGAGGTTGTTCAGCCCCAGCATTTT. As protein: CASSIREEVVQPQHF. V gene TRBV19 combines with J gene TRBJ1-5; tentative D call: TRBD1 (5 bases). CDR3 size: 15 residues. With 3 bases removed from V and 6 bases from J, the gap between germline ends came to 15 bases. Looked up from germline, CDR1 is LNHDA and CDR2 is SQIVND (reference sequence).

J is TRBJ1-1 and V is TRBV5-1; the match to TRBD1 covers 9 bases. V lost 4 bases, J lost 0 bases, and 7 bases stayed unmatched. CDR1 is SGHRS and CDR2 is YFSETQ in the germline V gene. The CDR3 is 16 residues long. CDR3 loop: CASSVGQGEMNTEAFF. The CDR3 nucleotides are TGCGCCAGCAGCGTGGGACAGGGTGAAATGAACACTGAAGCTTTCTTT.